This passage covers 2 T cell receptor beta chains from one sample sequenced in a study of shared clonotypes between healthy human individuals. This table comes from immunoSEQ multiplex PCR, and its TCRdb copy is limited to in-frame clones, with some not included. The sample holds 2 million to 2.5 million clones, roughly 93% seen once. Sequenced sample: naive CD4+ T cells from PBMCs. As for subset: CD45RA+ positively selected. The receptors derive from a man in his late teens or twenties in good health. Some clones in this sample may be carry-over from other donors' samples.

This clone was recorded a few times. The chain links TRBV21-1 to TRBJ1-1. TRBV21-1 counts as a pseudogene. The CDR3 is 10 residues long. Here the CDR3 reads CASLRTKAFF. The CDR3 coding sequence is TGTGCCAGCCTCCGTACCAAAGCTTTCTTT.

The chain combines TRBV28 with TRBJ1-2; D is ambiguous. The germline gives CDR1 MDHEN, CDR2 SYDVKM. Trimming took 5 bases from V and 0 from J, leaving 13 bases between them. The CDR3 runs 15 residues. Written as DNA, the CDR3 is TGTGCCAGCAGTACCGTTGGACTTACTAACTATGGCTACACCTTC. It translates to CASSTVGLTNYGYTF.